The 14 T cell receptor beta chains listed next were all sequenced from one sample in a study of blood T cell repertoires in COVID-19. Repertoires were generated with immunoSEQ multiplex PCR, while TCRdb's copy carries only in-frame clones and drops some. The sample carries a few hundred thousand clones, 65% to 85% recorded once. Sequences were obtained from peripheral blood. Receptors were obtained from a person in their 70s with COVID-19, enrolled during active disease.

The table lists this clone with a few counts. V is TRBV19 and J is TRBJ2-1, with 8 positions matching TRBD2. Germline loops: CDR1 LNHDA, CDR2 SQIVND (reference sequence). Unmatched junction bases numbered 8, after V lost 3 bases and J lost 4 bases. The CDR3 is 16 residues long. CDR3 coding DNA: TGTGCCAGTAGTATCTCGGCTAGCGGGCGTTACAATGAGCAGTTCTTC. Its protein is CASSISASGRYNEQFF.

J is TRBJ2-5 and V is TRBV2, with D possibly being TRBD1 (6 bases). V shed 3 bases and J shed 5 bases, with 13 bases lying between them. Germline CDR1 reads SNHLY; CDR2 reads FYNNEI. CDR3 size: 14 residues. The CDR3 region is CASSEFQGIETQYF. DNA for the CDR3: TGTGCCAGCAGTGAGTTTCAGGGGATCGAGACCCAGTACTTC.

The V and J genes are TRBV20-1 and TRBJ2-6; D is undetermined. The V and J ends lost 3 bases and 1 base respectively, with 10 bases between them. The CDR3 extends over 15 amino acids. Germline-derived CDR1 and CDR2 are DFQATT and SNEGSKA (reference sequence). CDR3 nucleotide sequence: TGCAGTGCTAGTGGCAGTTGGTCTGGGGCCAACGTCCTGACTTTC. The encoded protein is CSASGSWSGANVLTF.

The V and J genes are TRBV5-4 and TRBJ2-7; D might be TRBD2 (6 bases). Trimming took off 2 bases at V and 7 bases at J, with 16 bases between the two ends. The CDR3 runs 14 residues. CDR1 and CDR2 (germline): SGHNT, YYREEE (reference sequence). CDR3 coding DNA: TGTGCCAGCAGCTTTAAAAGGACCGGAGGGGAGCAGTACTTC. Amino acid sequence: CASSFKRTGGEQYF.

V usage is TRBV4-1 and J usage is TRBJ2-7; TRBD2 agrees at 7 bases. V dropped 0 bases and J dropped 5; count of bases not matched to a gene: 7. The CDR3 spans 15 residues. Germline V gene sequence: CDR1 MGHRA, CDR2 YSYEKL. CDR3 in DNA: TGCGCCAGCAGCCAAGAACCGACTAGCACCCACGAGCAGTACTTC. Its translation: CASSQEPTSTHEQYF.

This clone was recorded a few times. This chain joins TRBV6-4 and TRBJ2-7; 8 bases map to TRBD2. Germline V gives CDR1 MRHNA, CDR2 SNTAGT. The length of the CDR3 is 17 residues. Unmatched junction bases numbered 11, after V lost 2 bases and J lost 2 bases. The chain's CDR3 is CASSDDLRLAGPYEQYF. The CDR3 DNA reads as TGTGCCAGCAGTGACGACTTGCGGCTAGCGGGCCCCTACGAGCAGTACTTC.

As to this clone: The identical CDR3 is also encoded by other nucleotide sequences in the sample. V gene TRBV27 combines with J gene TRBJ2-6; tentatively, D is TRBD1 (5 bases). The CDR3 contains 17 residues. Germline loops: CDR1 MNHEY, CDR2 SMNVEV (reference sequence). V gave up 1 base and J gave up 0 bases, with 10 bases separating them. The CDR3 loop is CASSLFPTGSGANVLTF. CDR3 nucleotides: TGTGCCAGCAGTTTATTCCCAACAGGCTCTGGGGCCAACGTCCTGACTTTC.

This chain joins TRBV9 and TRBJ2-1, with D uncertain. Germline CDR1 is SGDLS and CDR2 is YYNGEE. CDR3 length equals 13 residues. V lost 0 bases, J lost 5 bases, and 6 bases lay in between. The DNA of the CDR3 is TGTGCCAGCAGCGTAGGGCTCCACAATGAGCAGTTCTTC. Amino acid sequence: CASSVGLHNEQFF.

The chain has TRBV9 and TRBJ2-7; 7 bases agree with TRBD2. The junction had 6 bases not matched to a gene; V was cut back by 0 bases and J by 6 bases. The V gene's germline CDR1 is SGDLS and CDR2 YYNGEE. This CDR3 region has 14 residues. Here the CDR3 reads CASSVGGSGAEQYF. The CDR3 region has the DNA TGTGCCAGCAGCGTAGGCGGGAGTGGGGCCGAGCAGTACTTC.

The chain couples TRBV4-1 to TRBJ2-7, with 7 bases identical to TRBD2. This CDR3 is built from 14 residues. Germline V gene lookup returns CDR1 MGHRA and CDR2 YSYEKL. The ends lost 3 bases at V and 6 bases at J; junction bases unmatched: 8. The CDR3 loop reads CASSHTGGVREQYF. The CDR3 DNA is TGCGCCAGCAGCCACACTGGGGGGGTTCGCGAGCAGTACTTC.

The chain combines TRBV28 with TRBJ2-5; the match to TRBD1 covers 11 bases. Germline-derived CDR1 and CDR2 are MDHEN and SYDVKM. V trimming: 8 bases; J trimming: 5 bases; junction bases outside the gene matches: 10. CDR3 length: 15 residues. The CDR3 DNA sequence: TGTGCCAGCTCCCATCCCGGGACAGGGGGGGAGACCCAGTACTTC. This codes for CASSHPGTGGETQYF.

Regarding this clone: One end of the junction is discordant with germline, which a read error may explain. The rearrangement links TRBV11-2 to TRBJ1-3; 8 bases map to TRBD2. The J call is uncertain, as TRBJ2-2 better fits the DNA end. CDR3 size: 15 residues. Germline-derived CDR1 and CDR2 are SGHAT and FQNNGV. The CDR3 sequence: CTSSFFREGSGELFF. CDR3 in DNA: TGTACCAGCAGCTTTTTCCGGGAGGGCAGCGGGGAGCTGTTTTTT.

This clone occurred once. This chain uses TRBV10-3 with TRBJ2-2; TRBD2 agrees at 15 bases. Germline V lookup: CDR1 ENHRY, CDR2 SYGVKD. This CDR3 has 17 residues. V was pared by 7 bases and J by 0 bases, with 3 bases of the junction left unmatched. The CDR3 sequence: CAITGTSGGTNTGELFF. Here the CDR3 DNA reads TGTGCCATCACCGGGACTAGCGGGGGGACGAACACCGGGGAGCTGTTTTTT.

This clone has a single count. CDR3 region: CASRKQGLLQNTGELFF. In DNA, the CDR3 is TGTGCCAGCAGAAAACAGGGCCTACTCCAGAACACCGGGGAGCTGTTTTTT. The chain joins TRBV27 to TRBJ2-2; D may be TRBD1 (6 bases). CDR3 length: 17 amino acids. Germline V lookup: CDR1 MNHEY, CDR2 SMNVEV (reference sequence). Trimming shortened V by 6 bases and J by 1 base, and 18 bases separated the two germline ends.